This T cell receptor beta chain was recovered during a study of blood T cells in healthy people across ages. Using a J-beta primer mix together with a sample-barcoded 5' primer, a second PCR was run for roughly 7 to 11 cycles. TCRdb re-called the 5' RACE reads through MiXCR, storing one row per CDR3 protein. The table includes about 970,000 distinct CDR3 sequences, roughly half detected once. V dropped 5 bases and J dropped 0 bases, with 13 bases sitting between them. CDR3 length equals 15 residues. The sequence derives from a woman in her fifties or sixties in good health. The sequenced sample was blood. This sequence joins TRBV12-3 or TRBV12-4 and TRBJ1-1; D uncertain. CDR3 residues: CASSLLGVMNTEAFF. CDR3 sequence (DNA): TGTGCCAGCAGTCTACTCGGGGTTATGAACACTGAAGCTTTCTTT.